Listed below are T cell receptor beta chains from one sample, sequenced in a study of shared clonotypes between healthy human individuals. The data were produced by immunoSEQ multiplex PCR, yet TCRdb's version contains in-frame clones alone and is incomplete. This sample yields about 700,000 clones, of which 92% are seen a single time; approximately 22% belongs to the top ten. Sequenced sample: naive CD8+ T cells sorted from blood. Receptor source: a man aged 25 to 40 in good health. The CDR3 runs from the conserved cysteine through the conserved F or W. The D gene is left open where the match is weak. Size tells how often a clone was seen (once, few, many) or the class of an expanded clone, and some rows leave it out.

d_call clone_size j_call v_call cdr3_nt cdr3_aa
TRBD2 - TRBJ2-5 TRBV7-2 TGTGCCAGCAGCCAAACTAGCGGGAGGGTTCAAGAGACCCAGTACTTC CASSQTSGRVQETQYF
- once TRBJ2-7 TRBV5-1 TGCGCCAGCAGCTTGGCAGGGAGAAGCGAGCAGTACTTC CASSLAGRSEQYF
- - TRBJ2-5 TRBV14 TGTGCCAGCAGCCGGGGACGGTACCAAGAGACCCAGTACTTC CASSRGRYQETQYF
- - TRBJ2-5 TRBV5-6 TGTGCCAGCAGCCCGGAGGCGGCTGGGGAGCAGTACTTC CASSPEAAGEQYF
TRBD2 once TRBJ2-1 TRBV28 TGTGCCAGCACCCCCATGGGACTAGCGGGAGGGAGATCCTACAATGAGCAGTTCTTC CASTPMGLAGGRSYNEQFF
TRBD2 - TRBJ2-1 TRBV5-1 TGCGCCAGCAGCGATGATACTAGCGGGGCCTACAATGAGCAGTTCTTC CASSDDTSGAYNEQFF
- - TRBJ1-2 TRBV11-2 TGTGCCAGCAGCCCCCCGGGGGCAGCATATGGCTACACCTTC CASSPPGAAYGYTF
- - TRBJ2-2 TRBV7-9 TGTGCCAGCAGCTTGTTGCCCGGGGAGCTGTTTTTT CASSLLPGELFF
TRBD1 - TRBJ2-7 TRBV11-2 TGTGCCAGCAGCTTAGCGCCGACAGGGGTGGCCTACGAGCAGTACTTC CASSLAPTGVAYEQYF
- - TRBJ1-4 TRBV15 TGTGCCACCAGCCGCCCGGGATGGACTGAAAAACTGTTTTTT CATSRPGWTEKLFF
- once TRBJ2-1 TRBV5-6 TGTGCCAGCAGCTCTGCTGAAGACCTCCTTACGGCAGGGTATTATCAGTTCTTC CASSSAEDLLTAGYYQFF
TRBD2 - TRBJ2-3 TRBV11-2 TGTGCCAGCAGCTTAGCCTTTGGGCTAGCGGGAGACGATACGCAGTATTTT CASSLAFGLAGDDTQYF
- - TRBJ2-7 TRBV7-2 TGTGCCAGCAGTCCTCACCCGGGGGGCTATATGTCCTACGAGCAGTACTTC CASSPHPGGYMSYEQYF
TRBD1 - TRBJ2-7 TRBV27 TGTGCCAGCAGTCCTTACAGGGGGCGATCGTGGGAGCAGTACTTC CASSPYRGRSWEQYF
- - TRBJ1-1 TRBV4-3 TGCGCCAGCAGCCAAACATGGGACAATGTGAACACTGAAGCTTTCTTT CASSQTWDNVNTEAFF
TRBD2 few TRBJ2-1 TRBV11-2 TGTGCCAGCTGTCTAGCGGGGAACAATGAGCAGTTCTTC CASCLAGNNEQFF
TRBD1 - TRBJ2-7 TRBV19 TGTGCCAGTTCCGGGACAGGGAGCTACGAGCAGTACTTC CASSGTGSYEQYF
TRBD2 - TRBJ2-7 TRBV28 TGTGCCAGTCAGCGGGAAGATTACTCCTACGAGCAGTACTTC CASQREDYSYEQYF
- - TRBJ2-3 TRBV27 TGTGCCAGCAGTTCGGCTGTCCTTGGGACGCAGTATTTT CASSSAVLGTQYF
TRBD2 - TRBJ2-1 TRBV4-3 TGCGCCAGCAGCCATACTAGCGTAAGGCCCTACAATGAGCAGTTCTTC CASSHTSVRPYNEQFF
- - TRBJ2-7 TRBV7-2 TGTGCCAGCAGCACGCCCGGGCGGTCTTACGAGCAGTACTTC CASSTPGRSYEQYF
- - TRBJ2-7 TRBV5-5 TGTGCCAGCAGCTCAATTCTAGGTACCGAGCAGTACTTC CASSSILGTEQYF
- - TRBJ2-7 TRBV30 TGTGCCTGGAGTTTAGGAGCCTACGAGCAGTACTTC CAWSLGAYEQYF
- - TRBJ2-1 TRBV30 TGTGCCTGGAGTGTAGACAGCAATGAGCAGTTCTTC CAWSVDSNEQFF
TRBD1 - TRBJ1-2 TRBV7-9 TGTGCCAGCAGCTGGGACAGAGGGGGCATCTATGGCTACACCTTC CASSWDRGGIYGYTF
- - TRBJ1-2 TRBV7-9 TGTGCCAGCAGCCTCGCAAACGGGACGGGCACTCCCTATGGCTACACCTTC CASSLANGTGTPYGYTF
TRBD1 - TRBJ2-7 TRBV6-6 TGTGCCAGCAGGGGGACAGAAAGCACCTACGAGCAGTACTTC CASRGTESTYEQYF
- - TRBJ2-2 TRBV10-3 TGTGCCATCAGTGGGGGGGTAGTTAGCACCGGGGAGCTGTTTTTT CAISGGVVSTGELFF
- - TRBJ2-3 TRBV11-2 TGTGCCAGCAGCCCTACACGGGAAACGGGGAATACGCAGTATTTT CASSPTRETGNTQYF
- - TRBJ2-7 TRBV6-5 TGTGCCAGCAGTTACTCAGCTCAGAATTCCTACGAGCAGTACTTC CASSYSAQNSYEQYF
TRBD1 once TRBJ1-1 TRBV6-5 TGTGCCAGCAGTTACGGGACAGCGGGCACTGAAGCTTTCTTT CASSYGTAGTEAFF
TRBD2 - TRBJ2-2 TRBV5-4 TGTGCCAGCAGCTTGGAGCCTAGCGGGAGGGTGTACACCGGGGAGCTGTTTTTT CASSLEPSGRVYTGELFF
TRBD2 - TRBJ2-3 TRBV7-2 TGTGCCAGGAACAAAGCCCCACTAGCGGGAGGGCCAAATACGCAGTATTTT CARNKAPLAGGPNTQYF
- - TRBJ2-7 TRBV29-1 TGCAGCGTTGAATTGGACAACCCCTACGAGCAGTACTTC CSVELDNPYEQYF
- - TRBJ2-5 TRBV6-1 TGTGCCAGCAGTGGTGGATTTGGGCCTCCGGAGACCCAGTACTTC CASSGGFGPPETQYF
TRBD1 - TRBJ1-2 TRBV30 TGTGCCTGGAGTATCGGGACAGGGTACGACTATGGCTACACCTTC CAWSIGTGYDYGYTF
TRBD2 - TRBJ2-5 TRBV5-4 TGTGCCAGCAGCTTTACTCTAGCGGGAACCCAGTACTTC CASSFTLAGTQYF
- - TRBJ2-1 TRBV13 TGTGCCAGCAGTCCGGGATCCGGCGACGATGAGCAGTTCTTC CASSPGSGDDEQFF
TRBD1 once TRBJ1-2 TRBV7-9 TGTGCCAGCAGCACAGCTCAGGGGGCGTTAGATAACTATGGCTACACCTTC CASSTAQGALDNYGYTF
- once TRBJ1-2 TRBV7-6 TGTGCCAGCAGCCCAATTATGCTCCCCGCCGAGACGATAGACTATGGCTACACCTTC CASSPIMLPAETIDYGYTF